The subject of this entry is one T cell receptor (beta chain). This entry is derived from a study of blood T cell repertoires in COVID-19. The repertoire was sequenced with immunoSEQ multiplex PCR; TCRdb's copy has only in-frame clones and lacks some. The sample includes under 300,000 clones, approximately 88% seen only once; the top ten take less than 2.5%. The CDR3 is made up of 15 amino acids. Germline lookup yields CDR1 MNHEY and CDR2 SVGAGI. Trimming pared 0 bases from V and 7 bases from J, leaving 12 bases between. V is TRBV6-5 and J is TRBJ2-2; tentative D call: TRBD2 (7 bases). The sequenced material came from peripheral blood. The sequence derives from a man over 45 with acute or convalescent COVID-19. CDR3 nucleotides: TGTGCCAGCAGTTACTCGACGGGGGGCGGCGGGGAGCTGTTTTTT. Its protein is CASSYSTGGGGELFF.